This is a list of T cell receptor beta chains from one sample in a study of shared clonotypes between healthy human individuals. Only in-frame clones appear in the TCRdb table, and some are missing; sequencing was by immunoSEQ multiplex PCR. The repertoire holds some 1.4 million clones, with more than 95% as singletons. Source material: naive CD4+ T cells sorted from blood. The receptor source for this set is a man younger than 40 in good health. Both conserved end residues are part of each CDR3. D genes are given only for firm matches. Clone size is given for some rows only: seen once, a few or many times, or a class if the clone is expanded.

J: TRBJ1-5
D: NA
length: 12
size: NA
V: TRBV11-2
DNA: TGTGCCAGCAGCCAGAGGGGTCAGCCCCAGCATTTT
CDR3: CASSQRGQPQHF

J: TRBJ2-7
D: TRBD2
length: 16
size: NA
V: TRBV12-5
DNA: TGTGCTAGTGGTAAAAAAAAGCGGGAGGGTTTCTACGAGCAGTACTTC
CDR3: CASGKKKREGFYEQYF

J: TRBJ2-1
D: TRBD2
length: 15
size: NA
V: TRBV15
DNA: TGTGCCACCAGCCCTAATAGCGGGAAGATTAATGAGCAGTTCTTC
CDR3: CATSPNSGKINEQFF

J: TRBJ1-1
D: NA
length: 14
size: NA
V: TRBV9
DNA: TGTGCCAGCAGCGTAGCTATGGAGAACACTGAAGCTTTCTTT
CDR3: CASSVAMENTEAFF

J: TRBJ2-1
D: TRBD2
length: 17
size: NA
V: TRBV27
DNA: TGTGCCAGCAGTACCTTCGACCTAGCGGGAATTTACAATGAGCAGTTCTTC
CDR3: CASSTFDLAGIYNEQFF

J: TRBJ1-3
D: TRBD1
length: 17
size: NA
V: TRBV7-2
DNA: TGTGCCAGCAGCTTAACGGCAGGGGACAGCTCTGGAAACACCATATATTTT
CDR3: CASSLTAGDSSGNTIYF

J: TRBJ1-4
D: TRBD1
length: 20
size: once
V: TRBV18
DNA: TGTGCCAGCTCACCGTTTGGACACGCAAACAGGGGGCGCAAAGACGAAAAACTGTTTTTT
CDR3: CASSPFGHANRGRKDEKLFF

J: TRBJ2-3
D: TRBD2
length: 17
size: NA
V: TRBV14
DNA: TGTGCCAGCAGCCAAGATTTCCGGGAGGACAGCACAGATACGCAGTATTTT
CDR3: CASSQDFREDSTDTQYF

J: TRBJ2-3
D: NA
length: 19
size: NA
V: TRBV9
DNA: TGTGCCAGCAGCACCACCTACAGGGCGGGGACTTCTAGCACAGATACGCAGTATTTT
CDR3: CASSTTYRAGTSSTDTQYF

J: TRBJ1-2
D: NA
length: 16
size: NA
V: TRBV2
DNA: TGTGCCAGCAGTGAAGCCTTGGGATACGCTAACTATGGCTACACCTTC
CDR3: CASSEALGYANYGYTF

J: TRBJ1-2
D: NA
length: 13
size: NA
V: TRBV6-1
DNA: TGTGCCAGCAGTTCGCAACAGGGTCGAGGCTACACCTTC
CDR3: CASSSQQGRGYTF

J: TRBJ2-1
D: NA
length: 14
size: NA
V: TRBV9
DNA: TGTGCCAGCAGCGTTTACGGGAGTATCAATGAGCAGTTCTTC
CDR3: CASSVYGSINEQFF

J: TRBJ2-2
D: NA
length: 14
size: NA
V: TRBV18
DNA: TGTGCCAGCTCACCAGCTCTCGACACCGGGGAGCTGTTTTTT
CDR3: CASSPALDTGELFF

J: TRBJ2-4
D: TRBD2
length: 15
size: NA
V: TRBV7-2
DNA: TGTGCCAGCAGCTCAGGGACTAGCGGGAGTGACATTCAGTACTTC
CDR3: CASSSGTSGSDIQYF

J: TRBJ2-3
D: TRBD2
length: 16
size: NA
V: TRBV7-3
DNA: TGTGCCAGCAGCCCGGGGACTAGCGGGAGTACAGATACGCAGTATTTT
CDR3: CASSPGTSGSTDTQYF

J: TRBJ2-1
D: TRBD2
length: 16
size: NA
V: TRBV10-3
DNA: TGTGCCACAGGGACTAGCGGGAGGGAGACCTACAATGAGCAGTTCTTC
CDR3: CATGTSGRETYNEQFF

J: TRBJ2-1
D: TRBD2
length: 16
size: NA
V: TRBV28
DNA: TGTGCCAGCAGTCAAGCGTCCGGGACTAGCTACAATGAGCAGTTCTTC
CDR3: CASSQASGTSYNEQFF

J: TRBJ2-1
D: NA
length: 14
size: NA
V: TRBV28
DNA: TGTGCCAGCAGTTTAGGGGTAGTCGGGAATGAGCAGTTCTTC
CDR3: CASSLGVVGNEQFF

J: TRBJ1-4
D: TRBD1
length: 14
size: once
V: TRBV5-1
DNA: TGCGCCAGCAGCGAGACAGGGACCAATGAAAAACTGTTTTTT
CDR3: CASSETGTNEKLFF

J: TRBJ2-7
D: TRBD1
length: 16
size: NA
V: TRBV5-1
DNA: TGCGCCAGCAGCTTGGTTTGGGACAGGGGATCCTACGAGCAGTACTTC
CDR3: CASSLVWDRGSYEQYF

J: TRBJ1-5
D: TRBD1
length: 13
size: NA
V: TRBV27
DNA: TGTGCCAGCAGCGGGACAGGGAGGCAGCCCCAGCATTTT
CDR3: CASSGTGRQPQHF

J: TRBJ2-7
D: TRBD1
length: 15
size: NA
V: TRBV11-2
DNA: TGTGCCAGCAGCCGTGACAGGGCAAGCTCCTACGAGCAGTACTTC
CDR3: CASSRDRASSYEQYF

J: TRBJ2-7
D: TRBD1
length: 14
size: NA
V: TRBV5-1
DNA: TGCGCCAGCAGCGACAGGGGGTCCAGCTACGAGCAGTACTTC
CDR3: CASSDRGSSYEQYF

J: TRBJ2-2
D: NA
length: 15
size: NA
V: TRBV15
DNA: TGTGCCACCAGCACACCCGGGAGGAACACCGGGGAGCTGTTTTTT
CDR3: CATSTPGRNTGELFF

J: TRBJ1-1
D: NA
length: 15
size: NA
V: TRBV25-1
DNA: TGTGCCAGCTCAAGACAGTGGATGGGTGGGACTGAAGCTTTCTTT
CDR3: CASSRQWMGGTEAFF

J: TRBJ2-7
D: NA
length: 15
size: once
V: TRBV7-8
DNA: TGTGCCAGCAGCACGCGGAGGACAGACGGCTACGAGCAGTACTTC
CDR3: CASSTRRTDGYEQYF

J: TRBJ2-7
D: TRBD1
length: 18
size: NA
V: TRBV5-1
DNA: TGCGCCAGCAGCATACGAATGCCGGGACAGGGCTTTTCCTACGAGCAGTACTTC
CDR3: CASSIRMPGQGFSYEQYF

J: TRBJ2-2
D: NA
length: 14
size: few
V: TRBV7-3
DNA: TGTGCCAGCAGCTCCCATGAGAGGACCGGGGAGCTGTTTTTT
CDR3: CASSSHERTGELFF

J: TRBJ2-1
D: NA
length: 16
size: NA
V: TRBV18
DNA: TGTGCCAGCTCAGTATCAGGTGGCAGGGTCTACAATGAGCAGTTCTTC
CDR3: CASSVSGGRVYNEQFF

J: TRBJ2-1
D: NA
length: 14
size: NA
V: TRBV7-2
DNA: TGTGCCAGCAGCTTTACCCCGGCCCGGTTCGGGCAGTTCTTC
CDR3: CASSFTPARFGQFF

J: TRBJ2-7
D: TRBD1
length: 15
size: NA
V: TRBV4-2
DNA: TGTGCCAGCAACCACACGCAGGGGGCGGGATACGAGCAGTACTTC
CDR3: CASNHTQGAGYEQYF

J: TRBJ2-7
D: TRBD1
length: 13
size: NA
V: TRBV6-1
DNA: TGTGCCAGCAGTCGGACAGGGCCCTACGAGCAGTACTTC
CDR3: CASSRTGPYEQYF

J: TRBJ2-7
D: NA
length: 19
size: NA
V: TRBV7-9
DNA: TGTGCCAGCAGCTTAGTCACTCGTAGGTCGCGGCACGGACACTACGAGCAGTACTTC
CDR3: CASSLVTRRSRHGHYEQYF

J: TRBJ2-7
D: TRBD2
length: 14
size: NA
V: TRBV6-1
DNA: TGTGCCAGCACTGCTAGCGGAAGTCCCTACGAGCAGTACTTC
CDR3: CASTASGSPYEQYF

J: TRBJ2-1
D: NA
length: 13
size: NA
V: TRBV4-2
DNA: TGTGCCAGCAGCCAACCCGAGTACAATGAGCAGTTCTTC
CDR3: CASSQPEYNEQFF

J: TRBJ2-7
D: NA
length: 16
size: NA
V: TRBV11-2
DNA: TGTGCCAGCAGCTTAGGACCCTTGGTGAATGGCTACGAGCAGTACTTC
CDR3: CASSLGPLVNGYEQYF

J: TRBJ1-1
D: TRBD1
length: 17
size: NA
V: TRBV11-2
DNA: TGTGCCAGCAGTATATATTACAGGGGCGTTAGGAACACTGAAGCTTTCTTT
CDR3: CASSIYYRGVRNTEAFF